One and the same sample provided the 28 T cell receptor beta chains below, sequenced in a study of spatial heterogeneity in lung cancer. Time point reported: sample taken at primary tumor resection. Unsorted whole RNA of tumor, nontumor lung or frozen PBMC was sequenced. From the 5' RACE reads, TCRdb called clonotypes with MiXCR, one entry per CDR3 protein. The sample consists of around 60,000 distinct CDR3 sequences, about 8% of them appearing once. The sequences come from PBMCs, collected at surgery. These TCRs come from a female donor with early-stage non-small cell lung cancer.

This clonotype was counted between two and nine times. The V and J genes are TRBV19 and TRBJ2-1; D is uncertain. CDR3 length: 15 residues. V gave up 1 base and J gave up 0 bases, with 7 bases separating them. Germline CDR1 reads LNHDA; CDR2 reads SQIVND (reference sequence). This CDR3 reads CASSIVSFSYNEQFF. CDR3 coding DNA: TGTGCCAGTAGTATAGTCAGTTTCTCCTACAATGAGCAGTTCTTC.

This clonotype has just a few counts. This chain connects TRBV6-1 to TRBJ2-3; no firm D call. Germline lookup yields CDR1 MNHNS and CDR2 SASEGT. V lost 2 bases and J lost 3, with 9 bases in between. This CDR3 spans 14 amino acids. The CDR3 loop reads CASSERMVTDTQYF. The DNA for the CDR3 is TGTGCCAGCAGTGAAAGGATGGTTACAGATACGCAGTATTTT.

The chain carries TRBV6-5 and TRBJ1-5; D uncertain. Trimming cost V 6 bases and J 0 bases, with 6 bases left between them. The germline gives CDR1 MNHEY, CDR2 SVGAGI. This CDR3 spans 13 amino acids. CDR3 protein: CASRPGSNQPQHF. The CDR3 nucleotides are TGTGCCAGCAGACCGGGTAGCAATCAGCCCCAGCATTTT.

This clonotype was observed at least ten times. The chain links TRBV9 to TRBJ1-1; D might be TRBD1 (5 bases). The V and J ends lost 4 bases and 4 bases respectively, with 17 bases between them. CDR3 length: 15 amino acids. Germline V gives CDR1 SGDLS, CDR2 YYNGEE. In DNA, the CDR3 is TGTGCCAGCAGCCCCCGACAGACTACAAGCACTGAAGCTTTCTTT. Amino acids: CASSPRQTTSTEAFF.

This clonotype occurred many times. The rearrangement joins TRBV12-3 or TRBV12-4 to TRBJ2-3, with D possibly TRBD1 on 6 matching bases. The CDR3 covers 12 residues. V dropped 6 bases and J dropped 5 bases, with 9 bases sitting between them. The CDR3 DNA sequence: TGTGCCAGCAGATTACAGGGAGATACGCAGTATTTT. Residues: CASRLQGDTQYF.

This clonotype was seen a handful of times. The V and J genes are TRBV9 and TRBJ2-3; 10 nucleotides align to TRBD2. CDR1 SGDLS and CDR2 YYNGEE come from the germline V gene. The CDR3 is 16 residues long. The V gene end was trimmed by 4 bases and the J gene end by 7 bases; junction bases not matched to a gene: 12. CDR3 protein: CASSKGGTSERHTQYF. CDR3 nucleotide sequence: TGTGCCAGCAGCAAAGGGGGGACTAGCGAACGTCATACGCAGTATTTT.

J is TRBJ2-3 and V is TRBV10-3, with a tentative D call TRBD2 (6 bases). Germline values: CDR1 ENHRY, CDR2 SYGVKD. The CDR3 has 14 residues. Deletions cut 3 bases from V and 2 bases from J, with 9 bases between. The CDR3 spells CAISEIADTDTQYF. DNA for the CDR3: TGTGCCATCAGTGAAATAGCGGACACAGATACGCAGTATTTT.

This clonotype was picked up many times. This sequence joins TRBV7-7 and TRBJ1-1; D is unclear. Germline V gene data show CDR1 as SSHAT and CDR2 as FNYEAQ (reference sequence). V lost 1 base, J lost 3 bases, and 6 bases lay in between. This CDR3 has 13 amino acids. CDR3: CASSLGPDTEAFF. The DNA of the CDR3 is TGTGCCAGCAGCTTAGGGCCTGACACTGAAGCTTTCTTT.

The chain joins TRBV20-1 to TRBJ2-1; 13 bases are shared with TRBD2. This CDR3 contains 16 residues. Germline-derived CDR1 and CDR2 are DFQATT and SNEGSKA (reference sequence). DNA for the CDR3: TGCAGCGCTCCGGGACTAGCGGGAAGGGCCTACAATGAGCAGTTCTTC. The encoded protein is CSAPGLAGRAYNEQFF.

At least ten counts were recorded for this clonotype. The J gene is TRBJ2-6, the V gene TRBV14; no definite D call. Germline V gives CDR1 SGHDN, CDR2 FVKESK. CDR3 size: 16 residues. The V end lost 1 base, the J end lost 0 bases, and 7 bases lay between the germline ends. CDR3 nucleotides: TGTGCCAGCAGCCAAGGATTGCTCTCTGGGGCCAACGTCCTGACTTTC. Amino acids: CASSQGLLSGANVLTF.

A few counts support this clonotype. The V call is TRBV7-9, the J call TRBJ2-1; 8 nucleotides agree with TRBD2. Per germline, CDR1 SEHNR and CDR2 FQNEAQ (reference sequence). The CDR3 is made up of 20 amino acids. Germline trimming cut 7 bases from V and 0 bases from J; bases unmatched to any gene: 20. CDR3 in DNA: TGTGCCAGCACCCTCCCCCGGTCCGGGGGGGCTGGGGGCTCCTACAATGAGCAGTTCTTC. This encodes CASTLPRSGGAGGSYNEQFF.

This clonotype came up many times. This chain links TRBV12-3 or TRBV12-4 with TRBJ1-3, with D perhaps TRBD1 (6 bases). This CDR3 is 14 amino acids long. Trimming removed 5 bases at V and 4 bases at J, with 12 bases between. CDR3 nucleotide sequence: TGTGCCAGCAGTCCCCGAGACAGGGGAAACACCATATATTTT. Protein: CASSPRDRGNTIYF.

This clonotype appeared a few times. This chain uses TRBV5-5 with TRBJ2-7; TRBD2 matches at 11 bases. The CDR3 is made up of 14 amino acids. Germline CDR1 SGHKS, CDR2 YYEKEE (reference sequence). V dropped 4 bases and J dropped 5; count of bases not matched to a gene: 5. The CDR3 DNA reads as TGTGCCAGCAGCCTAGCGGGAGGACGAGACGAGCAGTACTTC. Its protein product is CASSLAGGRDEQYF.

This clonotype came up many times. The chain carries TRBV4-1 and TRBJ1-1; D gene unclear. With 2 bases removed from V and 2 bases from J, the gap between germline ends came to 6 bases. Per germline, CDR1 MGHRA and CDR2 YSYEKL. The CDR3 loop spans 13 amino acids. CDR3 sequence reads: CASSQMVNTEAFF. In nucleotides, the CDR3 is TGCGCCAGCAGCCAAATGGTAAACACTGAAGCTTTCTTT.

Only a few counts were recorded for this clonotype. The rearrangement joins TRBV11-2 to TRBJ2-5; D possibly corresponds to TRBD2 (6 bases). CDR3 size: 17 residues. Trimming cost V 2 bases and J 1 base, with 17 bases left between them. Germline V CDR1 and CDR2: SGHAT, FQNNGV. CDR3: CASSLLPSAGPQETQYF. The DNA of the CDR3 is TGTGCCAGCAGCTTATTACCCTCGGCGGGGCCCCAAGAGACCCAGTACTTC.

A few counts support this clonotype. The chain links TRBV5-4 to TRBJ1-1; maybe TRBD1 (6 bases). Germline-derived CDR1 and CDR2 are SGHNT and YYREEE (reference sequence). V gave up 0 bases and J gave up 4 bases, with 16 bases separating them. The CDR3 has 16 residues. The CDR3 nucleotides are TGTGCCAGCAGCTTGGGGACGGCACCCAGGGGCACTGAAGCTTTCTTT. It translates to CASSLGTAPRGTEAFF. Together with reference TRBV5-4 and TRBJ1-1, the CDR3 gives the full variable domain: ETGVTQSPTHLIKTRGQQVTLRCSSQSGHNTVSWYQQALGQGPQFIFQYYREEENGRGNFPPRFSGLQFPNYSSELNVNALELDDSALYLCASSLGTAPRGTEAFFGQGTRLTVV.

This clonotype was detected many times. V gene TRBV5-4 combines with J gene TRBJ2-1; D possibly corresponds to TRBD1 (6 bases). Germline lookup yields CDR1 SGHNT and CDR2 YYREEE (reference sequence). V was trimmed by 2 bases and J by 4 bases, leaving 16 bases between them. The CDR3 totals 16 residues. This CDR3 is CASSFPLGGRYNEQFF. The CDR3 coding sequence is TGTGCCAGCAGCTTCCCCCTTGGGGGCCGGTACAATGAGCAGTTCTTC.

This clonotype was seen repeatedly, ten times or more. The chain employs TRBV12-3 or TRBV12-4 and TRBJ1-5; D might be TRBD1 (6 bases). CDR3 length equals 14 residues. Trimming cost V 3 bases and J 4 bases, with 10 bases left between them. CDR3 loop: CASSFTGRNQPQHF. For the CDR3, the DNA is TGTGCCAGCAGTTTCACAGGGCGGAATCAGCCCCAGCATTTT.

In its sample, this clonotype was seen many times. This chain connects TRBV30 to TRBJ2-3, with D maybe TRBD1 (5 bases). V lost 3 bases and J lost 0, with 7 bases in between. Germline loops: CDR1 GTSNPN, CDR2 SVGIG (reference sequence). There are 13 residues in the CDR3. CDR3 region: CAWSAGSTDTQYF. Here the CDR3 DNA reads TGTGCCTGGAGCGCAGGGAGCACAGATACGCAGTATTTT. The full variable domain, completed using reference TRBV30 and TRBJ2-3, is SQTIHQWPATLVQPVGSPLSLECTVEGTSNPNLYWYRQAAGRGLQLLFYSVGIGQISSEVPQNLSASRPQDRQFILSSKKLLLSDSGFYLCAWSAGSTDTQYFGPGTRLTVL.

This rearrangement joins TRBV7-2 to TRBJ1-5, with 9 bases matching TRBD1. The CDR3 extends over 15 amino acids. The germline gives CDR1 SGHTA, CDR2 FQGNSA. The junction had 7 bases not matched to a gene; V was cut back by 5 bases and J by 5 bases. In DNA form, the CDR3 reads TGTGCCAGCAGCCCTAGGACAGGGGTTGATCAGCCCCAGCATTTT. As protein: CASSPRTGVDQPQHF.

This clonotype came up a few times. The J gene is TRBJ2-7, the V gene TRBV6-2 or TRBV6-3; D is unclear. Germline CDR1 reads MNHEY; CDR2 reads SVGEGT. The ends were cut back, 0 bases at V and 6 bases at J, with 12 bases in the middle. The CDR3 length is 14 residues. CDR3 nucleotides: TGTGCCAGCAGTTACTCGAAGTCCCTCTCCGAGCAGTACTTC. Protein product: CASSYSKSLSEQYF.

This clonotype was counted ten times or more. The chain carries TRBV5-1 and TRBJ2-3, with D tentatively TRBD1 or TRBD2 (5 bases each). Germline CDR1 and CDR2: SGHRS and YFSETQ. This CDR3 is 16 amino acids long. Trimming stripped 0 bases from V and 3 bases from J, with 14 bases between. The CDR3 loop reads CASSLVGEMATDTQYF. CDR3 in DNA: TGCGCCAGCAGCTTGGTAGGGGAGATGGCGACAGATACGCAGTATTTT.

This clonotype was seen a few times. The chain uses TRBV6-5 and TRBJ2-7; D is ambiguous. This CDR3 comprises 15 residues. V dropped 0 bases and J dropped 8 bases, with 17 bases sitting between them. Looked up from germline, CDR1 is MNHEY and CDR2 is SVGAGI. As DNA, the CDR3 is TGTGCCAGCAGTTACTCAACCCGGGCCTCCTTGAAGCAGTACTTC. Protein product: CASSYSTRASLKQYF.

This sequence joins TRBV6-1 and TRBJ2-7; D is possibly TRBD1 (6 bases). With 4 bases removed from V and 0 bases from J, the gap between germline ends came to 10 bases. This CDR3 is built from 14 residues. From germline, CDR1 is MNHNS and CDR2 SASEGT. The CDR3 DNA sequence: TGTGCCAGCAGTGCTGACAGGCGCTCCTACGAGCAGTACTTC. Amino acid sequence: CASSADRRSYEQYF.

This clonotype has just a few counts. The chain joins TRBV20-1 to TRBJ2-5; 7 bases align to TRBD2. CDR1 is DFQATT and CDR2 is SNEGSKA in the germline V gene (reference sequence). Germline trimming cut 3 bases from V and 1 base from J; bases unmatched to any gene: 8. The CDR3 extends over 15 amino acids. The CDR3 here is CSARGPTSRQETQYF. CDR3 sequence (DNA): TGCAGTGCTAGGGGACCGACTAGCCGCCAAGAGACCCAGTACTTC.

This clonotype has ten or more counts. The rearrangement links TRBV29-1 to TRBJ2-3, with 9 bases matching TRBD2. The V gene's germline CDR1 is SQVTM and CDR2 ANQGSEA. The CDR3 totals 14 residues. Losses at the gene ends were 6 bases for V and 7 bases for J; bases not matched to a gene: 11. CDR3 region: CSVIPSGEVNTQYF. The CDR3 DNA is TGCAGCGTCATACCTAGCGGGGAGGTCAATACGCAGTATTTT.

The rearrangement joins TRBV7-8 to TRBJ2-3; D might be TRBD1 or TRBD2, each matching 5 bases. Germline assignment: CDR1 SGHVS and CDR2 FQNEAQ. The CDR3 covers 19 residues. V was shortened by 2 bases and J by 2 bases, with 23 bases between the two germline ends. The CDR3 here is CASSLSYRGQPRTTDTQYF. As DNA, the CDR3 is TGTGCCAGCAGCTTATCGTACCGGGGCCAACCGAGGACCACAGATACGCAGTATTTT. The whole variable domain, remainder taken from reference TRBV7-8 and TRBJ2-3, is GAGVSQSPRYKVAKRGQDVALRCDPISGHVSLFWYQQALGQGPEFLTYFQNEAQLDKSGLPSDRFFAERPEGSVSTLKIQRTQQEDSAVYLCASSLSYRGQPRTTDTQYFGPGTRLTVL.

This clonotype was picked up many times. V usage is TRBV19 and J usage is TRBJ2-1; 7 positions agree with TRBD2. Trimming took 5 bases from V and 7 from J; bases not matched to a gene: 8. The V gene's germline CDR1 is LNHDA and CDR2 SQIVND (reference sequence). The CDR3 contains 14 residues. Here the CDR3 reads CASSDLTSSNEQFF. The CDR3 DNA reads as TGTGCCAGTAGTGATCTGACTAGCAGTAATGAGCAGTTCTTC.